This is a list of T cell receptor beta chains from one sample in a study of blood T cell repertoires in COVID-19. Data came from immunoSEQ multiplex PCR; TCRdb stores just in-frame clones and leaves some out. The table records about 320,000 clones, about 87% of them present only once. The material sequenced was peripheral blood. The receptors shown here come from a woman between 25 and 40 years old with COVID-19, enrolled during active disease. Both conserved end residues are part of each CDR3. D genes are given only for firm matches. The size field is filled for only some rows; it gives once, few, many or a size class.

clone size: NA; D gene: TRBD2; J gene: TRBJ2-3; V gene: TRBV6-2/TRBV6-3; CDR3 DNA: TGTGCCAGCAGTTACCCGCCCACGGGGGGGCTAGCAGATACGCAGTATTTT; CDR3 protein: CASSYPPTGGLADTQYF
clone size: NA; D gene: TRBD1; J gene: TRBJ1-2; V gene: TRBV5-5; CDR3 DNA: TGTGCCAGCAGCCGTGGACAGGGCCGGTCGGACTATGGCTACACCTTC; CDR3 protein: CASSRGQGRSDYGYTF
clone size: NA; D gene: NA; J gene: TRBJ2-7; V gene: TRBV19; CDR3 DNA: TGTGCCAGTAGTTCACAGGGAGGGGTTTACGAGCAGTACTTC; CDR3 protein: CASSSQGGVYEQYF
clone size: NA; D gene: NA; J gene: TRBJ2-3; V gene: TRBV3-1/TRBV3-2; CDR3 DNA: TGTGCCAGCAGCTCCGGGACTTGGGGCTCCGATACGCAGTATTTT; CDR3 protein: CASSSGTWGSDTQYF
clone size: NA; D gene: NA; J gene: TRBJ1-3; V gene: TRBV18; CDR3 DNA: TGTGCCACCTTACAAACAGGCTCTGGAAACACCATATATTTT; CDR3 protein: CATLQTGSGNTIYF
clone size: NA; D gene: NA; J gene: TRBJ1-6; V gene: TRBV6-6; CDR3 DNA: TGTGCCAGCAGTCAAAGCCGGGACTTAGCTAGGAATAATTCACCCCTCCACTTT; CDR3 protein: CASSQSRDLARNNSPLHF
clone size: NA; D gene: NA; J gene: TRBJ1-3; V gene: TRBV29-1; CDR3 DNA: TGCAGCGTTTCAGGGGATAGTGGAAACACCATATATTTT; CDR3 protein: CSVSGDSGNTIYF
clone size: NA; D gene: NA; J gene: TRBJ1-1; V gene: TRBV24-1; CDR3 DNA: TGTGCCACCAGTGCTGGGGGCAAGGATGAAGCTTTCTTT; CDR3 protein: CATSAGGKDEAFF
clone size: NA; D gene: NA; J gene: TRBJ2-7; V gene: TRBV9; CDR3 DNA: TGTGCCAGCAGCGGGGGACCGAGCGGGGAGCAGTACTTC; CDR3 protein: CASSGGPSGEQYF
clone size: NA; D gene: TRBD1; J gene: TRBJ2-7; V gene: TRBV7-9; CDR3 DNA: TGTGCCAGCAGCTACGACAGGGGTGCCTACGAGCAGTACTTC; CDR3 protein: CASSYDRGAYEQYF
clone size: NA; D gene: TRBD2; J gene: TRBJ2-1; V gene: TRBV7-6; CDR3 DNA: TGTGCCAGCAGCTTAGGGCAGGGACTAGGGGACAATGAGCAGTTCTTC; CDR3 protein: CASSLGQGLGDNEQFF
clone size: NA; D gene: NA; J gene: TRBJ1-2; V gene: TRBV7-9; CDR3 DNA: TGTGCCAGCAGCTTAGTAGGGGTGGTCTATGGCTACACCTTC; CDR3 protein: CASSLVGVVYGYTF
clone size: NA; D gene: NA; J gene: TRBJ1-2; V gene: TRBV27; CDR3 DNA: TGTGCCAGCAGTCCGCGCCCGTCGGGGGGGGTTGGCTACACCTTC; CDR3 protein: CASSPRPSGGVGYTF
clone size: few; D gene: NA; J gene: TRBJ1-1; V gene: TRBV30; CDR3 DNA: TGTGCCTGGAGTACCAAGGGGCCGTTGAACACTGAAGCTTTCTTT; CDR3 protein: CAWSTKGPLNTEAFF
clone size: NA; D gene: TRBD1; J gene: TRBJ1-3; V gene: TRBV5-1; CDR3 DNA: TGCGCCAGCAGCCCCGGGACAGGGCTAAACGGAAACACCATATATTTT; CDR3 protein: CASSPGTGLNGNTIYF
clone size: NA; D gene: TRBD2; J gene: TRBJ2-4; V gene: TRBV6-6; CDR3 DNA: TGTGCCAGCAGTCCTAGAGCGGGGAGTGTAACCAAAAACATTCAGTACTTC; CDR3 protein: CASSPRAGSVTKNIQYF
clone size: NA; D gene: NA; J gene: TRBJ2-5; V gene: TRBV5-1; CDR3 DNA: TGCGCCAGCAGCTTGGCTACAGCCGGGACCCAGTACTTC; CDR3 protein: CASSLATAGTQYF
clone size: NA; D gene: NA; J gene: TRBJ1-1; V gene: TRBV10-3; CDR3 DNA: TGTGCCACCTGGAACACTGAAGCTTTCTTT; CDR3 protein: CATWNTEAFF
clone size: NA; D gene: TRBD1; J gene: TRBJ1-6; V gene: TRBV5-1; CDR3 DNA: TGCGCCAGCAGCGAACGACAGGGGCGTCAGAATTCACCCCTCCACTTT; CDR3 protein: CASSERQGRQNSPLHF
clone size: few; D gene: TRBD1; J gene: TRBJ1-2; V gene: TRBV4-1; CDR3 DNA: TGCGCCAGCAGCCCCGGGACAGGGCTCTATGGCTACACCTTC; CDR3 protein: CASSPGTGLYGYTF
clone size: NA; D gene: NA; J gene: TRBJ2-5; V gene: TRBV5-4; CDR3 DNA: TGTGCCAGCAGCTTGTCCGATGCCCTACAAGAGACCCAGTACTTC; CDR3 protein: CASSLSDALQETQYF
clone size: once; D gene: TRBD2; J gene: TRBJ2-2; V gene: TRBV7-2; CDR3 DNA: TGTGCCAGCAGCTTAGGACTAGCGGGGGGGCAGCTGTTTTTT; CDR3 protein: CASSLGLAGGQLFF